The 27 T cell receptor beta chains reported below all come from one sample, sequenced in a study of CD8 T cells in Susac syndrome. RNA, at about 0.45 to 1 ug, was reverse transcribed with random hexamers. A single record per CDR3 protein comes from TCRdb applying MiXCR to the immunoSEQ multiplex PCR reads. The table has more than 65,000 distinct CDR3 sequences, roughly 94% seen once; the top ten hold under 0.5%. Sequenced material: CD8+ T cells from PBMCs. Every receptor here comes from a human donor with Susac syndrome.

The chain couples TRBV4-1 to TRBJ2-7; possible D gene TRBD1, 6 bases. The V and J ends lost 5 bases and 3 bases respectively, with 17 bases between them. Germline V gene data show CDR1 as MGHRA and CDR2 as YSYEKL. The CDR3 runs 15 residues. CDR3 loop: CASSKIQGSSYEQYF. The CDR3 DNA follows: TGCGCCAGCAGCAAAATACAGGGTAGTAGCTACGAGCAGTACTTC.

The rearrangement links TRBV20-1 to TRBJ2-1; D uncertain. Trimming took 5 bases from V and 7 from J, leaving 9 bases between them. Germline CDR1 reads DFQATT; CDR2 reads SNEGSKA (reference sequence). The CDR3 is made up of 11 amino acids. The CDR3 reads CSAPYSNEQFF. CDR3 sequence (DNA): TGCAGTGCTCCCTACAGTAATGAGCAGTTCTTC.

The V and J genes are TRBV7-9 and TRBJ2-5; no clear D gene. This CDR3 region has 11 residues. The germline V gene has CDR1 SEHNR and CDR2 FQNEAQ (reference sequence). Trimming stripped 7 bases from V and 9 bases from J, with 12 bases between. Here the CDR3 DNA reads TGTGCCAGCACCCGACTGCCCGCCCAGTACTTC. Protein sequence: CASTRLPAQYF.

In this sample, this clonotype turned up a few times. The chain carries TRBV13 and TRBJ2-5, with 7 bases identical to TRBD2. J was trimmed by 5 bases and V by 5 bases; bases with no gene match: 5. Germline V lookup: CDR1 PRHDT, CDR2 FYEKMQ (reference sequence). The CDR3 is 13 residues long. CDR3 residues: CASSTGLRETQYF. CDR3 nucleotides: TGTGCCAGCAGCACGGGACTACGGGAGACCCAGTACTTC.

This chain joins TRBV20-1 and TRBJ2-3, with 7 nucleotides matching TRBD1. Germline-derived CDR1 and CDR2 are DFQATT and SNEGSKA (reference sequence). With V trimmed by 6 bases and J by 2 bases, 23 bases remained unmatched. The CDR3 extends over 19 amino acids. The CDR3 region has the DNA TGCAGTGCCCTCTCGGCCGACTTGCGGCAGGGGGTCTCCACAGATACGCAGTATTTT. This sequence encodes CSALSADLRQGVSTDTQYF.

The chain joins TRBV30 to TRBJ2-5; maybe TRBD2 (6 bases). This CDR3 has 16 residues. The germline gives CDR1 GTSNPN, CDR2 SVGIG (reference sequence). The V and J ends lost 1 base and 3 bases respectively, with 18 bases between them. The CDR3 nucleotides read TGTGCCTGGAGTGGTGCGGGGACTTGGCCTGAAGAGACCCAGTACTTC. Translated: CAWSGAGTWPEETQYF.

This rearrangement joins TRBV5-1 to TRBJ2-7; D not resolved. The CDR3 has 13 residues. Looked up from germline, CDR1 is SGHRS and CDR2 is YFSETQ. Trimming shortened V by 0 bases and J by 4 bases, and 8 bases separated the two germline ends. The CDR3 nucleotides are TGCGCCAGCAGCTTGGCGCCAGAGTACGAGCAGTACTTC. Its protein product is CASSLAPEYEQYF.

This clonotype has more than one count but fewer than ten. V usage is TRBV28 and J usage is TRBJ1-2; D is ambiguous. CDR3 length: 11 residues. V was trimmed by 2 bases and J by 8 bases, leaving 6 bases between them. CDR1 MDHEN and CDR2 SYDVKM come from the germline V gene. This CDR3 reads CASSLGVGYTF. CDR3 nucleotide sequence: TGTGCCAGCAGTTTAGGCGTGGGCTACACCTTC.

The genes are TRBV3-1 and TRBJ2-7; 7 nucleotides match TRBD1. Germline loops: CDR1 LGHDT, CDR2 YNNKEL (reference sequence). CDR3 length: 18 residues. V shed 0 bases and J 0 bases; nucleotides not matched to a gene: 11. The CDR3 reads CASSQEFDRVTYSYEQYF. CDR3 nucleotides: TGTGCCAGCAGCCAAGAGTTCGACAGGGTCACCTACTCCTACGAGCAGTACTTC.

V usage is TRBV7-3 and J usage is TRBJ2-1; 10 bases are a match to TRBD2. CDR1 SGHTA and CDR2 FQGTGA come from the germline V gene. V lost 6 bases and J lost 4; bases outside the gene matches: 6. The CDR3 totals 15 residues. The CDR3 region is CASSRNSGGYNEQFF. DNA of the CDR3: TGTGCCAGCAGTCGTAATAGCGGGGGGTACAATGAGCAGTTCTTC.

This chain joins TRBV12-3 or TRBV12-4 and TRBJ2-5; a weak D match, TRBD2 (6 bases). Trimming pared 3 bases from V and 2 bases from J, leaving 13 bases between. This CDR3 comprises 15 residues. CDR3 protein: CASSFVAVLQETQYF. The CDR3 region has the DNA TGTGCCAGCAGTTTTGTAGCGGTTCTGCAAGAGACCCAGTACTTC.

The CDR3 here is CASSNLEYDEQYF. The DNA of the CDR3 is TGTGCCAGCAGCAACCTAGAATACGACGAGCAGTACTTC. The chain employs TRBV12-3 or TRBV12-4 and TRBJ2-7, with no clear D. V lost 6 bases, J lost 5 bases, and 14 bases lay in between. The CDR3 loop spans 13 amino acids.

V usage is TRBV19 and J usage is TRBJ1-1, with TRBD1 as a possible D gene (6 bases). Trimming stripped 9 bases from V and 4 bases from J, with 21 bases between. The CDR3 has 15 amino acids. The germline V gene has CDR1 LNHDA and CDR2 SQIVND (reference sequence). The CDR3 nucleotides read TGTGCCAGCAGTCCCGGGACATTGTCCGGCACTGAAGCTTTCTTT. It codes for CASSPGTLSGTEAFF.

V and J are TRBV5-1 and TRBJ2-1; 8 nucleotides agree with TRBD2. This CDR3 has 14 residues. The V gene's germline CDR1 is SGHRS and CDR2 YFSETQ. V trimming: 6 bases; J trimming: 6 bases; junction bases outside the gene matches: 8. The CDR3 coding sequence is TGCGCCAGCACAGTCACGGGAGGGTTCAATGAGCAGTTCTTC. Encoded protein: CASTVTGGFNEQFF.

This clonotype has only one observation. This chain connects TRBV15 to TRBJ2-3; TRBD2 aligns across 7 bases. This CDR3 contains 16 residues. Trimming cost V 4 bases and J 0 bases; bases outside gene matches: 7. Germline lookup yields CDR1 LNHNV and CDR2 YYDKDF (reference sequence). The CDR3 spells CATSTRSGTSTDTQYF. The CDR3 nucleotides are TGTGCCACCAGCACCCGAAGCGGGACTAGCACAGATACGCAGTATTTT. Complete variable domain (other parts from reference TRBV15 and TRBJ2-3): DAMVIQNPRYQVTQFGKPVTLSCSQTLNHNVMYWYQQKSSQAPKLLFHYYDKDFNNEADTPDNFQSRRPNTSFCFLDIRSPGLGDTAMYLCATSTRSGTSTDTQYFGPGTRLTVL.

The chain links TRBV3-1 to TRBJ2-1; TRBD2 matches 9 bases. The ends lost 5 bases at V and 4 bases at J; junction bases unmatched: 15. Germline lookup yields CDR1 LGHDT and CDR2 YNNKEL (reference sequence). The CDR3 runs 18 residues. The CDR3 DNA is TGTGCCAGCAGCGCAGGGTTAGCGGGGGTCTCAGGGTACAATGAGCAGTTCTTC. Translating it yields CASSAGLAGVSGYNEQFF.

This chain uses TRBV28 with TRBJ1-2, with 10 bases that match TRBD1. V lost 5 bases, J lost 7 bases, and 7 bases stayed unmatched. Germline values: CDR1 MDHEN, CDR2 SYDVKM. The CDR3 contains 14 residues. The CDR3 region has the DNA TGTGCCAGCAGTGTAGACAGGGGGCGGCCTGGCTACACCTTC. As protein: CASSVDRGRPGYTF.

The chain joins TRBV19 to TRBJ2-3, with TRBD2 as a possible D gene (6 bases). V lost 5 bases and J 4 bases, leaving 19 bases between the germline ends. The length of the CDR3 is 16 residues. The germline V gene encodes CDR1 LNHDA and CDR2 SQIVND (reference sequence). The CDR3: CASSASSGEYPDTQYF. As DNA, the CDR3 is TGTGCCAGTAGTGCCAGTAGCGGAGAATATCCAGATACGCAGTATTTT.

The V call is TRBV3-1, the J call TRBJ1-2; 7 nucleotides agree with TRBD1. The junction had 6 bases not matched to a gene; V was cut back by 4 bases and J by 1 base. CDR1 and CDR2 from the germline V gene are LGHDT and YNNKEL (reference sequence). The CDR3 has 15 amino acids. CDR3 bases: TGTGCCAGCAGCCTAGGTGGGACAGTTAACTATGGCTACACCTTC. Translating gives CASSLGGTVNYGYTF.

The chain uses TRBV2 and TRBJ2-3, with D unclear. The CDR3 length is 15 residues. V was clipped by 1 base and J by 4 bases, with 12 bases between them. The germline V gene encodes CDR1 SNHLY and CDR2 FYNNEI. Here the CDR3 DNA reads TGTGCCAGCAGTGAAGTTCTAGTAAGCCCAGATACGCAGTATTTT. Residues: CASSEVLVSPDTQYF.

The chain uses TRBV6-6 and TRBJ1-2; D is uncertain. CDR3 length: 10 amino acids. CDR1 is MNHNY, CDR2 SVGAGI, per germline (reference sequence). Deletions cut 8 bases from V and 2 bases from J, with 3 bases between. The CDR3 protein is CASLNYGYTF. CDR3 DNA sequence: TGTGCCAGCCTGAACTATGGCTACACCTTC.

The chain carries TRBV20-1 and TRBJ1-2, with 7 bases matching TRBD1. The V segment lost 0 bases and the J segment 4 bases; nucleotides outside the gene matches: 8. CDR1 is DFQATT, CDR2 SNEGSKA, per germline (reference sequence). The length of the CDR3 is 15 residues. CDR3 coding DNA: TGCAGTGCTAGAGATCGGACAGGAACGATCTATGGCTACACCTTC. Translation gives CSARDRTGTIYGYTF.

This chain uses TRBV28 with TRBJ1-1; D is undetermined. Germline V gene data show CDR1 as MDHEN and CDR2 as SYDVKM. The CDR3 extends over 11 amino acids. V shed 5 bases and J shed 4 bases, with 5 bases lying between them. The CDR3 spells CASSPATEAFF. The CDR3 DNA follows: TGTGCCAGCAGTCCGGCCACTGAAGCTTTCTTT.

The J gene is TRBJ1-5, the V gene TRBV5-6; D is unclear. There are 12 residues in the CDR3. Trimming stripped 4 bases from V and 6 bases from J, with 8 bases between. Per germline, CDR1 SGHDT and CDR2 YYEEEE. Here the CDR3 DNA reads TGTGCCAGCAGCCTGAGGACTCAGCCCCAGCATTTT. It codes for CASSLRTQPQHF.

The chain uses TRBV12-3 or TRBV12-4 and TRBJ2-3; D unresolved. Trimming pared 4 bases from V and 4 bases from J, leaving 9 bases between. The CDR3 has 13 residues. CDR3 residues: CASSSANADTQYF. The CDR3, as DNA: TGTGCCAGCAGTTCCGCGAACGCAGATACGCAGTATTTT.

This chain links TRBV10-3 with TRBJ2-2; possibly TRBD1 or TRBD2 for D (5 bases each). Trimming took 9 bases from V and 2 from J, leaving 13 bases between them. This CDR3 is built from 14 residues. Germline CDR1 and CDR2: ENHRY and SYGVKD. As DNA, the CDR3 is TGTGCCATTGATCCGGGGCGTAACACCGGGGAGCTGTTTTTT. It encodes CAIDPGRNTGELFF.

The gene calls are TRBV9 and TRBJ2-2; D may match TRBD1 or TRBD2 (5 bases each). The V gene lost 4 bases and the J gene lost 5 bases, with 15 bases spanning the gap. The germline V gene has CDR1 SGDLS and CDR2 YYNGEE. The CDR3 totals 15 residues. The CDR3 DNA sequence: TGTGCCAGCAGCCCTGACCGAGGGGCGACCGGGGAGCTGTTTTTT. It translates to CASSPDRGATGELFF.